A selection of T cell receptor beta chains follows, all from one sample in a study of T cells after yellow fever vaccination. TCRdb used MiXCR to reprocess the 5' RACE reads, holding one entry per CDR3 protein. The sample consists of about 210,000 distinct CDR3 sequences, around 6.7% of them appearing once. Sequencing used CD4+ T cells sorted from PBMCs, obtained on the day of the yellow fever booster vaccination. These receptors were taken from a man aged 25 to 45 who received the YFV17D yellow fever vaccine. CDR3s include the opening cysteine and the closing phenylalanine or tryptophan. A D gene is named only where the DNA matches it firmly. The size entry is marked missing in some rows and otherwise reads once, few, many or a size class.

len: 13; d_gene: -; j_gene: TRBJ2-1; v_gene: TRBV5-1; abundance: few; CDR3nt: TGCGCCAGCAGCTTGGTGGCGGCCAATGAGCAGTTCTTC; CDR3aa: CASSLVAANEQFF
len: 15; d_gene: -; j_gene: TRBJ2-4; v_gene: TRBV18; abundance: many; CDR3nt: TGTGCCAGCTCACCACGCGAGAGGGGGGACAACATTCAGTACTTC; CDR3aa: CASSPRERGDNIQYF
len: 13; d_gene: -; j_gene: TRBJ1-5; v_gene: TRBV20-1; abundance: -; CDR3nt: TGCAGTGCTAGAGTGATGGCCAGGGAGCCCCAGCATTTT; CDR3aa: CSARVMAREPQHF
len: 14; d_gene: -; j_gene: TRBJ1-2; v_gene: TRBV5-6; abundance: -; CDR3nt: TGTGCCAGCAGCTTGGCCCAAACCGTCCGGGGCTACACCTTC; CDR3aa: CASSLAQTVRGYTF
len: 16; d_gene: -; j_gene: TRBJ1-4; v_gene: TRBV7-8; abundance: few; CDR3nt: TGTGCCAGCAGCTTATTTGAGGGCCAGACTAATGAAAAACTGTTTTTT; CDR3aa: CASSLFEGQTNEKLFF
len: 14; d_gene: -; j_gene: TRBJ2-5; v_gene: TRBV12-3/TRBV12-4; abundance: many; CDR3nt: TGTGCCAGCAGCTGGGGGGGCGGGGGAGAGACCCAGTACTTC; CDR3aa: CASSWGGGGETQYF
len: 18; d_gene: TRBD2; j_gene: TRBJ2-3; v_gene: TRBV11-2; abundance: many; CDR3nt: TGTGCCAGCAGCTTTCGGGGACTAGCGGGCCTTAGCACAGATACGCAGTATTTT; CDR3aa: CASSFRGLAGLSTDTQYF
len: 15; d_gene: -; j_gene: TRBJ2-3; v_gene: TRBV7-2; abundance: few; CDR3nt: TGTGCCAGCAGTCGAAGCGATCAAACCGGAGGTACGCAGTATTTT; CDR3aa: CASSRSDQTGGTQYF
len: 15; d_gene: -; j_gene: TRBJ2-1; v_gene: TRBV6-1; abundance: few; CDR3nt: TGTGCCAGCACAAGACGGGACCTGCTATACAATGAGCAGTTCTTC; CDR3aa: CASTRRDLLYNEQFF
len: 15; d_gene: TRBD2; j_gene: TRBJ2-7; v_gene: TRBV28; abundance: -; CDR3nt: TGTGCCAGCAGTTTTGGGACTAAGCGATCTAACGAGCAGTACTTC; CDR3aa: CASSFGTKRSNEQYF
len: 13; d_gene: -; j_gene: TRBJ2-2; v_gene: TRBV5-1; abundance: many; CDR3nt: TGCGCCAGCAGCTTAGATTTCACCGGGGAGCTGTTTTTT; CDR3aa: CASSLDFTGELFF
len: 16; d_gene: TRBD1; j_gene: TRBJ2-5; v_gene: TRBV19; abundance: -; CDR3nt: TGTGCCAGTAGTCAGACAGGGGGCGCAGCTCAAGAGACCCAGTACTTC; CDR3aa: CASSQTGGAAQETQYF
len: 15; d_gene: TRBD2; j_gene: TRBJ2-1; v_gene: TRBV7-6; abundance: many; CDR3nt: TGTGCCAGCAACCCCGGGGCGGGAGGTTACAATGAGCAGTTCTTC; CDR3aa: CASNPGAGGYNEQFF
len: 13; d_gene: -; j_gene: TRBJ1-1; v_gene: TRBV20-1; abundance: many; CDR3nt: TGCAGTGCTAGAGATTGGAATTTGAGCGAAGCTTTCTTT; CDR3aa: CSARDWNLSEAFF
len: 12; d_gene: -; j_gene: TRBJ2-1; v_gene: TRBV24-1; abundance: many; CDR3nt: TGTGCCACCAGTGATTTAGGCTACCAGCAGTTCTTC; CDR3aa: CATSDLGYQQFF
len: 15; d_gene: -; j_gene: TRBJ2-2; v_gene: TRBV5-1; abundance: few; CDR3nt: TGCGCCAGCAGCTTGAATGTGGTTAACACCGGGGAGCTGTTTTTT; CDR3aa: CASSLNVVNTGELFF
len: 14; d_gene: TRBD1; j_gene: TRBJ1-2; v_gene: TRBV7-2; abundance: few; CDR3nt: TGTGCCAGCAGCGCGGACAGGGGGCCCTATGGCTACACCTTC; CDR3aa: CASSADRGPYGYTF
len: 13; d_gene: TRBD2; j_gene: TRBJ2-3; v_gene: TRBV29-1; abundance: few; CDR3nt: TGCAGCGGGGGGGCTAGCGGGAGGTATACGCAGTATTTT; CDR3aa: CSGGASGRYTQYF
len: 13; d_gene: TRBD1; j_gene: TRBJ1-5; v_gene: TRBV30; abundance: few; CDR3nt: TGTGCCTTTACAGGGGGGCCAAGGCAGCCCCAGCATTTT; CDR3aa: CAFTGGPRQPQHF
len: 13; d_gene: -; j_gene: TRBJ1-1; v_gene: TRBV29-1; abundance: -; CDR3nt: TGCAGCGCCGTACTAACTTCGAACACTGAAGCTTTCTTT; CDR3aa: CSAVLTSNTEAFF
len: 16; d_gene: TRBD2; j_gene: TRBJ2-2; v_gene: TRBV7-2; abundance: few; CDR3nt: TGTGCCAGCAGCCTAACTAGCGGGGGTAACACCGGGGAGCTGTTTTTT; CDR3aa: CASSLTSGGNTGELFF
len: 14; d_gene: TRBD1; j_gene: TRBJ2-1; v_gene: TRBV29-1; abundance: -; CDR3nt: TGCAGCGTTGCGCAGGGGGCCGGTGGAGCAGAGCAGTTCTTC; CDR3aa: CSVAQGAGGAEQFF
len: 13; d_gene: -; j_gene: TRBJ2-2; v_gene: TRBV6-5; abundance: many; CDR3nt: TGTGCCAGCAGTTACGCGGAAGCCGGGGAGCTGTTTTTT; CDR3aa: CASSYAEAGELFF
len: 15; d_gene: -; j_gene: TRBJ2-7; v_gene: TRBV7-2; abundance: -; CDR3nt: TGTGCCAGCAGCTTAGTCCGGGACGGATATGTCGAGCAGTACTTC; CDR3aa: CASSLVRDGYVEQYF
len: 14; d_gene: -; j_gene: TRBJ2-1; v_gene: TRBV5-1; abundance: many; CDR3nt: TGCGCCAGCAGCGACGGCGGGCCCTACAATGAGCAGTTCTTC; CDR3aa: CASSDGGPYNEQFF
len: 13; d_gene: TRBD2; j_gene: TRBJ2-7; v_gene: TRBV5-1; abundance: many; CDR3nt: TGCGCCAGCAGCTCGGGAGGGACCTACGAGCAGTACTTC; CDR3aa: CASSSGGTYEQYF
len: 13; d_gene: -; j_gene: TRBJ1-1; v_gene: TRBV7-7; abundance: few; CDR3nt: TGTGCTAGCAGCGCAACAGTGAACACTGAAGCTTTCTTT; CDR3aa: CASSATVNTEAFF
len: 13; d_gene: -; j_gene: TRBJ1-2; v_gene: TRBV7-2; abundance: few; CDR3nt: TGTGCCAGCAGCTCGACATCAGGCGTCGGCTACACCTTC; CDR3aa: CASSSTSGVGYTF
len: 15; d_gene: -; j_gene: TRBJ1-3; v_gene: TRBV5-1; abundance: -; CDR3nt: TGCGCCAGCAGCATCGAGTCGGGGGAAGGAAACACCATATATTTT; CDR3aa: CASSIESGEGNTIYF
len: 13; d_gene: -; j_gene: TRBJ1-1; v_gene: TRBV29-1; abundance: -; CDR3nt: TGCAGCGGGGGAGGGGCAGGAGGGACTGAAGCTTTCTTT; CDR3aa: CSGGGAGGTEAFF
len: 13; d_gene: -; j_gene: TRBJ2-3; v_gene: TRBV5-1; abundance: many; CDR3nt: TGCGCCAGCGCTTCCCCGGGGACAGATACGCAGTATTTT; CDR3aa: CASASPGTDTQYF
len: 14; d_gene: TRBD1; j_gene: TRBJ2-3; v_gene: TRBV4-3; abundance: -; CDR3nt: TGCGCCAGCAGCCAAACAGGGGCCACAGATACGCAGTATTTT; CDR3aa: CASSQTGATDTQYF
len: 12; d_gene: -; j_gene: TRBJ2-7; v_gene: TRBV19; abundance: -; CDR3nt: TGTGCCAGTCGGAACGCTACCTACGAGCAGTACTTC; CDR3aa: CASRNATYEQYF
len: 15; d_gene: TRBD1; j_gene: TRBJ1-3; v_gene: TRBV20-1; abundance: -; CDR3nt: TGCAGTGCTAGATCGGGACAGGGGAGAAGAAACACCATATATTTT; CDR3aa: CSARSGQGRRNTIYF
len: 13; d_gene: -; j_gene: TRBJ1-2; v_gene: TRBV27; abundance: -; CDR3nt: TGTGCCAGCAGTACCGACATACTCCATGGCTACACCTTC; CDR3aa: CASSTDILHGYTF
len: 12; d_gene: -; j_gene: TRBJ2-5; v_gene: TRBV27; abundance: -; CDR3nt: TGTGCCAGTGGAGGATGGAAGGAGACCCAGTACTTC; CDR3aa: CASGGWKETQYF
len: 14; d_gene: TRBD1; j_gene: TRBJ1-5; v_gene: TRBV12-3/TRBV12-4; abundance: -; CDR3nt: TGTGCCAGCAGCCCTAGGGACAGGTATCAGCCCCAGCATTTT; CDR3aa: CASSPRDRYQPQHF
len: 12; d_gene: -; j_gene: TRBJ2-5; v_gene: TRBV6-5; abundance: few; CDR3nt: TGTGCCAGCCAGGGCTCCAGGGAGACCCAGTACTTC; CDR3aa: CASQGSRETQYF
len: 14; d_gene: TRBD1; j_gene: TRBJ2-2; v_gene: TRBV6-1; abundance: -; CDR3nt: TGTGCCAGCAGAGGGACAGGGGGATCCGGGGAGCTGTTTTTT; CDR3aa: CASRGTGGSGELFF
len: 16; d_gene: TRBD1; j_gene: TRBJ1-5; v_gene: TRBV20-1; abundance: -; CDR3nt: TGCAGTGCTAGAGGGACAGGGCCAAATAGCAATCAGCCCCAGCATTTT; CDR3aa: CSARGTGPNSNQPQHF
len: 13; d_gene: -; j_gene: TRBJ2-7; v_gene: TRBV7-2; abundance: many; CDR3nt: TGTGCCAGCAGACAGGGACTACCGTACGAGCAGTACTTC; CDR3aa: CASRQGLPYEQYF
len: 15; d_gene: -; j_gene: TRBJ1-2; v_gene: TRBV6-5; abundance: -; CDR3nt: TGTGCCAGCAGTTCGGGTGCCAGGGCTCCCTATGGCTACACCTTC; CDR3aa: CASSSGARAPYGYTF
len: 14; d_gene: -; j_gene: TRBJ2-3; v_gene: TRBV2; abundance: few; CDR3nt: TGTGCCAGCTCCAGACAGCGGAGCACAGATACGCAGTATTTT; CDR3aa: CASSRQRSTDTQYF
len: 15; d_gene: TRBD1; j_gene: TRBJ2-3; v_gene: TRBV20-1; abundance: -; CDR3nt: TGCAGTGCTAGAGACCGGGACAGGCTCCGGGTGACGCAGTATTTT; CDR3aa: CSARDRDRLRVTQYF
len: 16; d_gene: TRBD2; j_gene: TRBJ2-2; v_gene: TRBV29-1; abundance: few; CDR3nt: TGCAGCGTTGAAGTCGGGGCTAGCGGAGGGCCCGGTGAGCTGTTTTTT; CDR3aa: CSVEVGASGGPGELFF
len: 11; d_gene: -; j_gene: TRBJ2-4; v_gene: TRBV15; abundance: many; CDR3nt: TGTGCCACCGGAGTTAAAAACATTCAGTACTTC; CDR3aa: CATGVKNIQYF
len: 15; d_gene: -; j_gene: TRBJ2-5; v_gene: TRBV5-5; abundance: many; CDR3nt: TGTGCCAGCAGCTTGGCCCAGGTCGGGTTGGAGACCCAGTACTTC; CDR3aa: CASSLAQVGLETQYF
len: 16; d_gene: TRBD2; j_gene: TRBJ2-5; v_gene: TRBV14; abundance: -; CDR3nt: TGTGCCCGCAGCACTAAGCGGGGGCAGTACCAAGAGACCCAGTACTTC; CDR3aa: CARSTKRGQYQETQYF
len: 14; d_gene: TRBD1; j_gene: TRBJ2-7; v_gene: TRBV5-5; abundance: many; CDR3nt: TGTGCCAGCAGCTGGGGACAGGGGGCCTACGAGCAGTACTTC; CDR3aa: CASSWGQGAYEQYF
len: 12; d_gene: -; j_gene: TRBJ2-1; v_gene: TRBV20-1; abundance: -; CDR3nt: TGCAGTGCTAGTCCTCAGGTCAATGAGCAGTTCTTC; CDR3aa: CSASPQVNEQFF
len: 15; d_gene: TRBD2; j_gene: TRBJ2-1; v_gene: TRBV5-1; abundance: few; CDR3nt: TGCGCCAGCAGCTTGGGGCGGGAGAAAAGGAATGAGCAGTTCTTC; CDR3aa: CASSLGREKRNEQFF
len: 16; d_gene: TRBD2; j_gene: TRBJ2-3; v_gene: TRBV3-1; abundance: few; CDR3nt: TGTGCCAGCAGCCAAGTGGCGGGAGGCGCTACAGATACGCAGTATTTT; CDR3aa: CASSQVAGGATDTQYF
len: 11; d_gene: -; j_gene: TRBJ2-7; v_gene: TRBV6-4; abundance: few; CDR3nt: TGTGCCACACTGGGGAAGGGCGAGCAGTACTTC; CDR3aa: CATLGKGEQYF
len: 13; d_gene: -; j_gene: TRBJ2-3; v_gene: TRBV7-8; abundance: -; CDR3nt: TGTGCCAGCAGCTCCTCGCTTCGGGATACGCAGTATTTT; CDR3aa: CASSSSLRDTQYF
len: 12; d_gene: -; j_gene: TRBJ2-7; v_gene: TRBV24-1; abundance: few; CDR3nt: TGTGCCACCAGTGACCGGATCGACGAGCAGTACTTC; CDR3aa: CATSDRIDEQYF
len: 16; d_gene: -; j_gene: TRBJ2-6; v_gene: TRBV5-8; abundance: few; CDR3nt: TGTGCCAGCAGCCCTGGACTCCCCTCTGGGGCCAACGTCCTGACTTTC; CDR3aa: CASSPGLPSGANVLTF